The 9 T cell receptor beta chains presented below share a single source sample, sequenced in a study of CD8 T cells in ankylosing spondylitis. One entry per CDR3 protein results from TCRdb running MiXCR on the 5' RACE reads. The sample holds approximately 350,000 distinct CDR3 sequences, roughly 14% seen once. The sample taken for sequencing was blood, either unsorted or a sorted T cell fraction (not recorded which). The source is a male donor with ankylosing spondylitis or in good health (not recorded which).

This clonotype came up many times. The chain carries TRBV27 and TRBJ1-5, with 8 bases that match TRBD1. The CDR3 loop spans 13 amino acids. From germline, CDR1 is MNHEY and CDR2 SMNVEV (reference sequence). V lost 6 bases to trimming and J lost 3 bases; unmatched junction nucleotides: 1. The CDR3 region has the DNA TGTGCCAGCAGGACAGGGGACAATCAGCCCCAGCATTTT. Translating gives CASRTGDNQPQHF.

This clonotype was observed a few times. This chain joins TRBV19 and TRBJ2-2; 7 positions match TRBD2. Germline values: CDR1 LNHDA, CDR2 SQIVND (reference sequence). This CDR3 is built from 16 residues. Trimming took 5 bases from V and 6 from J; bases not matched to a gene: 12. Here the CDR3 DNA reads TGTGCCAGTAGTCCCCGAGGGGAGGGCCGGTCCGGGGAGCTGTTTTTT. Protein sequence: CASSPRGEGRSGELFF.

This rearrangement joins TRBV10-3 to TRBJ2-3, with TRBD2 matching over 8 bases. Germline V lookup: CDR1 ENHRY, CDR2 SYGVKD. The CDR3 runs 15 residues. J gave up 1 base and V 11 bases, and 11 bases lay outside the gene matches. In DNA, the CDR3 is TGTGCCTCCCCGGGGGGGGGTCCCGGCACAGATACGCAGTATTTT. This translates into CASPGGGPGTDTQYF.

The chain joins TRBV5-1 to TRBJ2-7; 9 bases align to TRBD1. The trim removed 0 bases at V and 2 bases at J, leaving 9 bases unmatched. CDR3 length equals 17 residues. Germline assignment: CDR1 SGHRS and CDR2 YFSETQ. CDR3 sequence: CASSLGVRRQGAYEQYF. The CDR3 DNA reads TGCGCCAGCAGCTTGGGGGTCCGGAGACAGGGGGCCTACGAGCAGTACTTC.

This clonotype came up a few times. The genes are TRBV9 and TRBJ2-7, with TRBD2 identical over 8 bases. The V segment lost 2 bases and the J segment 2 bases; nucleotides outside the gene matches: 6. Germline CDR1 reads SGDLS; CDR2 reads YYNGEE. The CDR3 length is 15 residues. The CDR3, as DNA: TGTGCCAGCAGCGTCTCTAGCGGGTACCCCTACGAGCAGTACTTC. It is translated as CASSVSSGYPYEQYF.

Note on this clonotype: It may be a read error: a sequence one base away is much more abundant. The V call is TRBV5-1, the J call TRBJ2-7; 9 nucleotides agree with TRBD2. This CDR3 comprises 15 residues. Germline CDR1 and CDR2: SGHRS and YFSETQ. V gave up 1 base and J gave up 3 bases; unmatched junction bases: 5. The CDR3, as DNA: TGCGCCAGCAGCTTGCCGTTTAGCGGGAGCTACGAGCAGTACTTC. It yields the protein CASSLPFSGSYEQYF.

This clonotype was counted many times. The chain links TRBV12-3 or TRBV12-4 to TRBJ2-1; tentative D call: TRBD1 (6 bases). Trimming shortened V by 3 bases and J by 4 bases, and 13 bases separated the two germline ends. This CDR3 spans 15 amino acids. The DNA of the CDR3 is TGTGCCAGCAGTTTTGGTCAGGGGCCTTACAATGAGCAGTTCTTC. Translating it yields CASSFGQGPYNEQFF.

This clonotype was observed a few times. The V and J genes are TRBV11-2 and TRBJ1-4; TRBD1 agrees at 7 bases. CDR1 is SGHAT and CDR2 is FQNNGV in the germline V gene. V was pared by 3 bases and J by 1 base, with 2 bases of the junction left unmatched. The CDR3 is 15 residues long. The CDR3 DNA reads as TGTGCCAGCAGCTTCGACAGGGAAACTAATGAAAAACTGTTTTTT. Its protein product is CASSFDRETNEKLFF.

The chain couples TRBV25-1 to TRBJ1-1, with unresolved D. Between the trimmed V and J ends, which lost 5 bases and 6 bases, there was a span of 19 bases. Germline CDR1 and CDR2: MGHDK and SYGVNS. CDR3 size: 15 residues. DNA for the CDR3: TGTGCCAGCAGTTCCCTCACGTTAGCACCCCCTGAAGCTTTCTTT. Translating gives CASSSLTLAPPEAFF.